These 22 T cell receptor beta chains came from one sample sequenced in a study of PD-1 blockade in classical Hodgkin lymphoma. Time point meaning: cycle 4 day 1 (C4D1), after 5 to 7 weeks of nivolumab. There was relapse after autologous stem cell transplantation in every patient, and there was variation in brentuximab vedotin exposure. The method was immunoSEQ multiplex PCR; TCRdb's version includes in-frame clones alone and lacks a portion of them. Among tens of thousands of clones listed, more than 90% were seen once. The source material was peripheral blood mononuclear cells (PBMCs), sampled before the fourth cycle of nivolumab. The receptors were gathered from a human donor with classical Hodgkin lymphoma.

J is TRBJ1-1 and V is TRBV4-1, with unresolved D. CDR1 and CDR2 from the germline V gene are MGHRA and YSYEKL. V was trimmed by 2 bases and J by 4 bases, leaving 8 bases between them. The CDR3 is 13 amino acids. This CDR3 reads CASSQRAGTEAFF. The CDR3 DNA is TGCGCCAGCAGCCAAAGGGCGGGCACTGAAGCTTTCTTT.

This rearrangement joins TRBV7-8 to TRBJ2-1; 14 bases align to TRBD2. This CDR3 is built from 20 residues. The junction had 14 bases not matched to a gene; V was cut back by 1 base and J by 6 bases. Germline V lookup: CDR1 SGHVS, CDR2 FQNEAQ. DNA of the CDR3: TGTGCCAGCAGCTTAGAGGGGGTAGGACTAGCGGGAGGTGCGGGCAATGAGCAGTTCTTC. It is translated as CASSLEGVGLAGGAGNEQFF.

This clone was observed a few times. The chain has TRBV28 and TRBJ1-2, with no clear D. Trimming took off 3 bases at V and 0 bases at J, with 8 bases between the two ends. CDR1 and CDR2 (germline): MDHEN, SYDVKM. The CDR3 loop spans 14 amino acids. The CDR3 nucleotides read TGTGCCAGCAGTTTTGCAGATGCTAACTATGGCTACACCTTC. Its protein product is CASSFADANYGYTF.

The rearrangement links TRBV9 to TRBJ2-2; D is possibly TRBD1 or TRBD2 (5 bases each). The germline V gene encodes CDR1 SGDLS and CDR2 YYNGEE. V lost 5 bases and J lost 4, with 12 bases in between. The length of the CDR3 is 14 residues. The CDR3 reads CASRSGAATGELFF. CDR3 nucleotide sequence: TGTGCCAGCAGGTCCGGGGCAGCCACCGGGGAGCTGTTTTTT.

This sequence joins TRBV19 and TRBJ1-6; tentative D call: TRBD1 (6 bases). This CDR3 contains 13 residues. The V end was cut by 4 bases, the J end by 10 bases, with 11 bases between. Germline V CDR1 and CDR2: LNHDA, SQIVND (reference sequence). Here the CDR3 DNA reads TGTGCCAGTAGTAACGGACAGACCTCACCCCTCCACTTT. Encoded protein: CASSNGQTSPLHF.

The genes are TRBV4-1 and TRBJ2-7; D is possibly TRBD2 (6 bases). Between the trimmed V and J ends, which lost 3 bases and 3 bases, there was a span of 12 bases. The CDR3 loop spans 14 amino acids. Germline-derived CDR1 and CDR2 are MGHRA and YSYEKL. As DNA, the CDR3 is TGCGCCAGCAGCCAGCGGACTAATATCTACGAGCAGTACTTC. Its translation: CASSQRTNIYEQYF.

This clone was detected only a few times. The chain has TRBV6-5 and TRBJ2-7, with a weak D call TRBD2 (7 bases). Germline CDR1 and CDR2: MNHEY and SVGAGI. CDR3 length equals 14 residues. V shed 11 bases and J shed 7 bases, with 24 bases lying between them. The CDR3 DNA reads as TGTGCCCGGGACCTAGGGGGGGCGGGAGCGGAGCAGTACTTC. This gives the protein CARDLGGAGAEQYF.

This chain joins TRBV28 and TRBJ1-5; possibly TRBD1 for D (5 bases). Trimming stripped 8 bases from V and 4 bases from J, with 15 bases between. Germline V gene lookup returns CDR1 MDHEN and CDR2 SYDVKM. The CDR3 covers 14 residues. CDR3 in DNA: TGTGCCAGCTCACCCGGGACTGATAATCAGCCCCAGCATTTT. Encoded protein: CASSPGTDNQPQHF.

V gene TRBV19 combines with J gene TRBJ2-7; 7 bases fit TRBD1. CDR3 length: 16 residues. From germline, CDR1 is LNHDA and CDR2 SQIVND (reference sequence). The J segment lost 4 bases and the V segment lost 2 bases, leaving 11 bases of the junction unmatched. The CDR3 bases are TGTGCCAGTAGTATATTCCCGACAGGGCGATTATACGAGCAGTACTTC. Protein sequence: CASSIFPTGRLYEQYF.

This chain links TRBV27 with TRBJ2-3; D may correspond to TRBD1 or TRBD2 (5 bases each). The CDR3 covers 15 residues. V gave up 5 bases and J gave up 2 bases, with 14 bases separating them. Germline assignment: CDR1 MNHEY and CDR2 SMNVEV (reference sequence). CDR3 nucleotide sequence: TGTGCCAGCAGTCCCCTGGGGGTGCACACAGATACGCAGTATTTT. This translates into CASSPLGVHTDTQYF.

The chain couples TRBV6-1 to TRBJ1-2; no reliable D call. The germline V and J ends were trimmed by 2 bases and 5 bases, with 9 bases remaining between them. The CDR3 consists of 13 residues. From germline, CDR1 is MNHNS and CDR2 SASEGT. CDR3 bases: TGTGCCAGCAGTGAAAACTGGAAGTATGGCTACACCTTC. This codes for CASSENWKYGYTF.

The chain is built from TRBV6-5 and TRBJ2-7; 7 positions agree with TRBD2. V was clipped by 5 bases and J by 2 bases; unmatched bases: 9. Germline lookup yields CDR1 MNHEY and CDR2 SVGAGI. This CDR3 is built from 15 residues. CDR3 coding DNA: TGTGCCAGCAGTACCGTTGGGGGAGGGCCCTACGAGCAGTACTTC. It translates to CASSTVGGGPYEQYF.

The chain has TRBV5-1 and TRBJ2-7, with a weak D call TRBD2 (6 bases). Germline lookup yields CDR1 SGHRS and CDR2 YFSETQ. This CDR3 region has 15 residues. With 0 bases removed from V and 7 bases from J, the gap between germline ends came to 17 bases. The CDR3 sequence is CASSLGGRGAGEQYF. CDR3 DNA sequence: TGCGCCAGCAGCTTGGGCGGCCGCGGGGCAGGGGAGCAGTACTTC.

This chain's CDR3 is CASSDGGVGNTIYF. The CDR3 DNA reads as TGTGCCAGCAGTGATGGGGGGGTAGGAAACACCATATATTTT. The chain joins TRBV6-1 to TRBJ1-3; D is perhaps TRBD1 (5 bases). This CDR3 is 14 amino acids long. V was clipped by 3 bases and J by 4 bases, with 10 bases between them. Germline values: CDR1 MNHNS, CDR2 SASEGT.

V is TRBV7-8 and J is TRBJ2-7; 9 bases fit TRBD2. Per the germline V gene, CDR1 is SGHVS and CDR2 is FQNEAQ. This CDR3 region has 18 residues. The junction had 13 bases not matched to a gene; V was cut back by 2 bases and J by 2 bases. CDR3 in amino acids: CASSLKYGAAGGTYEQYF. CDR3 nucleotides: TGTGCCAGCAGCTTAAAGTATGGTGCAGCGGGGGGAACCTACGAGCAGTACTTC.

The chain is built from TRBV2 and TRBJ1-1; 9 bases match TRBD1. The junction had 1 base not matched to a gene; V was cut back by 4 bases and J by 1 base. The germline V gene encodes CDR1 SNHLY and CDR2 FYNNEI. This CDR3 region has 14 residues. Written as DNA, the CDR3 is TGTGCCAGCAGTGGGGGACAGGGGAACACTGAAGCTTTCTTT. Residues: CASSGGQGNTEAFF.

The rearrangement links TRBV5-8 to TRBJ2-3; D call uncertain. Trimming shortened V by 1 base and J by 5 bases, and 5 bases separated the two germline ends. The CDR3 contains 12 residues. The germline gives CDR1 SGHTS, CDR2 YDEGEE. CDR3 protein: CASSLFRDTQYF. The CDR3 DNA sequence: TGTGCCAGCAGCTTGTTTCGAGATACGCAGTATTTT.

This chain joins TRBV20-1 and TRBJ2-7; D gene uncertain. V lost 4 bases and J lost 9, with 4 bases in between. Germline-derived CDR1 and CDR2 are DFQATT and SNEGSKA (reference sequence). CDR3 length: 8 amino acids. CDR3 amino acids: CSAKGQYF. The DNA for the CDR3 is TGCAGTGCTAAGGGGCAGTACTTC.

In its sample, this clone was seen once. CDR3 loop: CAWSTWKGGTTEAFF. CDR3 DNA: TGTGCCTGGAGTACATGGAAGGGGGGGACCACTGAAGCTTTCTTT. J is TRBJ1-1 and V is TRBV30, with a weak D call TRBD1 (6 bases). Trimming removed 2 bases from V and 4 bases from J, with 17 bases in between. The germline V gene encodes CDR1 GTSNPN and CDR2 SVGIG (reference sequence). There are 15 residues in the CDR3.

This CDR3 is CASSLDGTSGATQYF. The CDR3 nucleotides are TGTGCCAGCAGCTTAGATGGGACTAGCGGAGCGACCCAGTACTTC. V and J are TRBV11-2 and TRBJ2-5; 11 bases align to TRBD2. Germline V gene lookup returns CDR1 SGHAT and CDR2 FQNNGV. The V and J ends lost 0 bases and 7 bases, in that order; junction bases with no gene match: 4. This CDR3 is 15 amino acids long.

The table lists this clone with a count of one. The J gene is TRBJ2-6, the V gene TRBV28; D is tentatively TRBD1 or TRBD2 (5 bases each). The V gene's germline CDR1 is MDHEN and CDR2 SYDVKM. V lost 5 bases and J 1 base, leaving 15 bases between the germline ends. This CDR3 comprises 17 residues. CDR3 region: CASSTLRDLSGANVLTF. Written as DNA, the CDR3 is TGTGCCAGCAGTACCCTCCGGGACCTTTCTGGGGCCAACGTCCTGACTTTC.

This rearrangement joins TRBV4-2 to TRBJ2-7, with D possibly TRBD2 on 5 matching bases. The CDR3 totals 13 residues. Germline V gives CDR1 LGHNA, CDR2 YNFKEQ. V dropped 1 base and J dropped 6 bases, with 10 bases sitting between them. For the CDR3, the DNA is TGTGCCAGCAGCCAAGGGAGGTTCTCCGAGCAGTACTTC. Encoded protein: CASSQGRFSEQYF.